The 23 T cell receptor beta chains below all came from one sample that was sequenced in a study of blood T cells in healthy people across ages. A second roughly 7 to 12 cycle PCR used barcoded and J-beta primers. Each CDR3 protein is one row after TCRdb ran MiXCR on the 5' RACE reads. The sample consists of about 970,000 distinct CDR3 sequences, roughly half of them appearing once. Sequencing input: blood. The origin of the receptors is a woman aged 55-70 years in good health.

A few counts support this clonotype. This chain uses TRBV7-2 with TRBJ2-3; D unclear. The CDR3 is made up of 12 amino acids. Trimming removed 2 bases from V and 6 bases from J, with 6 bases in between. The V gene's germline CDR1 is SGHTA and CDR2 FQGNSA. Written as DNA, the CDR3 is TGTGCCAGCAGCTTAACCTCCGATACGCAGTATTTT. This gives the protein CASSLTSDTQYF.

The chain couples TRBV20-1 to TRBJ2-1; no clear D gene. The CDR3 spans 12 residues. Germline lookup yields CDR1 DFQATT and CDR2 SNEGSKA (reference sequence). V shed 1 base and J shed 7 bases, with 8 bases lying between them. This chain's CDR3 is CSARVRFNEQFF. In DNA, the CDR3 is TGCAGTGCTAGAGTGAGGTTTAATGAGCAGTTCTTC.

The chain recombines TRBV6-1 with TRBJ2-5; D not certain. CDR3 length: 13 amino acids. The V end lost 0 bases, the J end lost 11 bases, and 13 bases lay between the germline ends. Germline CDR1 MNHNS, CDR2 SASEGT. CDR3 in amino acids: CASSEASHYKQYF. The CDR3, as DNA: TGTGCCAGCAGTGAAGCTTCCCACTACAAGCAGTACTTC.

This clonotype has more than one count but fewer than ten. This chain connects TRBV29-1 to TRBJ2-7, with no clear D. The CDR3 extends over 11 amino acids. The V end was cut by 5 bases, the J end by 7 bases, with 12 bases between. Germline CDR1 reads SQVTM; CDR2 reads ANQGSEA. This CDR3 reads CSVLGLGEQYF. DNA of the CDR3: TGCAGCGTTCTAGGTCTGGGAGAGCAGTACTTC.

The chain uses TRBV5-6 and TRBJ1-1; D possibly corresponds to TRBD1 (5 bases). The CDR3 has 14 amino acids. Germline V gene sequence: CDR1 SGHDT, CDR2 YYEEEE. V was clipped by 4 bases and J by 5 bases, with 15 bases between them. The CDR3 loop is CASSTTGGLTEAFF. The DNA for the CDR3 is TGTGCCAGCAGCACAACGGGGGGTCTTACTGAAGCTTTCTTT.

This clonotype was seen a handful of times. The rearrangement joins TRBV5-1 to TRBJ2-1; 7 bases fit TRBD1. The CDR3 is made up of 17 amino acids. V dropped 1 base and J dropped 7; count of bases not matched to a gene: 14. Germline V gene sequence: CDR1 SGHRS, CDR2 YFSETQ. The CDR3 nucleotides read TGCGCCAGCAGCTTGCTGGGACCAACAGGGGCTGGGAATGAGCAGTTCTTC. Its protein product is CASSLLGPTGAGNEQFF.

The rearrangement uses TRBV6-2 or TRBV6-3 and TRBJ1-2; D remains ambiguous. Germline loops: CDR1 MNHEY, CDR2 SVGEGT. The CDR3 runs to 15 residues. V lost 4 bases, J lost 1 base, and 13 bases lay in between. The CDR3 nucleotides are TGTGCCAGCAGTTTGAGTGGAGGCGTTAACTATGGCTACACCTTC. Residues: CASSLSGGVNYGYTF.

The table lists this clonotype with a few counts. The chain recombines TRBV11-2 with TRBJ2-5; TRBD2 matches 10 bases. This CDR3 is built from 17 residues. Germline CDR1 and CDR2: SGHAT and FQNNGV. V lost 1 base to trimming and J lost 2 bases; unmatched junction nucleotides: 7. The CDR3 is CASSLVVLAGGQETQYF. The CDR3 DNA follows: TGTGCCAGCAGCTTAGTAGTCTTAGCGGGAGGTCAAGAGACCCAGTACTTC.

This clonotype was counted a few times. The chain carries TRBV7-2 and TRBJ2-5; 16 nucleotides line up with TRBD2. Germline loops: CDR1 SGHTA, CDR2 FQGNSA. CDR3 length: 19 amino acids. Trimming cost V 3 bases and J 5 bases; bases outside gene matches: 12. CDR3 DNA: TGTGCCAGCAGCTTTCCGGGACTAGCGGGAGGGCCGAGTACGGAGACCCAGTACTTC. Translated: CASSFPGLAGGPSTETQYF.

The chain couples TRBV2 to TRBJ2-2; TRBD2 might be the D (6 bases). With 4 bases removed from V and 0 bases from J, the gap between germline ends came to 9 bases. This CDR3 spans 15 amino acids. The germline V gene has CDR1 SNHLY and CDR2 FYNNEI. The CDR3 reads CASSVERANTGELFF. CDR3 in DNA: TGTGCCAGCAGTGTGGAGCGGGCGAACACCGGGGAGCTGTTTTTT. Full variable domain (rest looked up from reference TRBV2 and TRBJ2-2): EPEVTQTPSHQVTQMGQEVILRCVPISNHLYFYWYRQILGQKVEFLVSFYNNEISEKSEIFDDQFSVERPDGSNFTLKIRSTKLEDSAMYFCASSVERANTGELFFGEGSRLTVL.

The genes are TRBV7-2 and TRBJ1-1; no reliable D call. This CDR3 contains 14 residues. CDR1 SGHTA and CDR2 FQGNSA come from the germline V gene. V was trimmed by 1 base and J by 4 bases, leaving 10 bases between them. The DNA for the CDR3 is TGTGCCAGCAGCTTAGTCATGCGAGGCACTGAAGCTTTCTTT. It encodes CASSLVMRGTEAFF.

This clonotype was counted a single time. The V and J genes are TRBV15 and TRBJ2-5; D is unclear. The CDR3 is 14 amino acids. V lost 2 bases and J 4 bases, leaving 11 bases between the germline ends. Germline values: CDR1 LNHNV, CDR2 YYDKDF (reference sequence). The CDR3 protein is CATSRNNSRETQYF. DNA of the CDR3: TGTGCCACCAGCAGAAATAATTCCCGAGAGACCCAGTACTTC.

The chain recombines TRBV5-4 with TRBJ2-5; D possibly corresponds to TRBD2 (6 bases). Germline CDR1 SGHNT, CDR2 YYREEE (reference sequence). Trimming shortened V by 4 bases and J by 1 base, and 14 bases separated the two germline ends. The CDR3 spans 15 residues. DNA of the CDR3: TGTGCCAGCAGCCCTAAGGCGGGAAGCCAAGAGACCCAGTACTTC. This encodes CASSPKAGSQETQYF.

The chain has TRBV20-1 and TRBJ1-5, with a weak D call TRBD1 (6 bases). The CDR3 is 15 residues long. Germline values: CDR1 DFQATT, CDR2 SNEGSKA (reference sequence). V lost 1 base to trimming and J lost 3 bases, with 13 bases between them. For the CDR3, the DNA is TGCAGTGCTAGAGTACCAGGGGCAAACAATCAGCCCCAGCATTTT. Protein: CSARVPGANNQPQHF.

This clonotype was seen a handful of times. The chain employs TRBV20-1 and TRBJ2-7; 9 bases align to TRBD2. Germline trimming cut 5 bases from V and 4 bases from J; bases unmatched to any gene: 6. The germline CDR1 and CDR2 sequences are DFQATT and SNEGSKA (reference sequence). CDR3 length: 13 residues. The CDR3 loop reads CSAPLAGMYEQYF. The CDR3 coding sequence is TGCAGTGCTCCCCTAGCGGGAATGTACGAGCAGTACTTC.

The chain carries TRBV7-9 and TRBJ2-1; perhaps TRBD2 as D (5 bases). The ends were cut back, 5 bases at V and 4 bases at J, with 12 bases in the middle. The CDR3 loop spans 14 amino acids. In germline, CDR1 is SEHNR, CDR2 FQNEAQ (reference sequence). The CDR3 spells CASSPGGLYNEQFF. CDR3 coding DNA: TGTGCCAGCAGCCCCGGCGGGCTGTACAATGAGCAGTTCTTC. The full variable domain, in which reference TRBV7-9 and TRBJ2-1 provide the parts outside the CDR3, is DTGVSQNPRHKITKRGQNVTFRCDPISEHNRLYWYRQTLGQGPEFLTYFQNEAQLEKSRLLSDRFSAERPKGSFSTLEIQRTEQGDSAMYLCASSPGGLYNEQFFGPGTRLTVL.

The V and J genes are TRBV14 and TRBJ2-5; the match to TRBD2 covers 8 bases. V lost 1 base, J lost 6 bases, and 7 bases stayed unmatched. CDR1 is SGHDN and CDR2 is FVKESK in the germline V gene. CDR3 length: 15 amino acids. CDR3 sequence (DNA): TGTGCCAGCAGCCAAGGGCCGGGACTAGGAAAGACCCAGTACTTC. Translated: CASSQGPGLGKTQYF.

CDR3 nucleotide sequence: TGTGCCAGCAGATTGGACAGCCTCTCCTACGAGCAGTACTTC. Its translation is CASRLDSLSYEQYF. This chain links TRBV12-3 or TRBV12-4 with TRBJ2-7, with D possibly matching TRBD1 (6 bases). Trimming removed 6 bases from V and 0 bases from J, with 12 bases in between. The CDR3 sequence is 14 residues long.

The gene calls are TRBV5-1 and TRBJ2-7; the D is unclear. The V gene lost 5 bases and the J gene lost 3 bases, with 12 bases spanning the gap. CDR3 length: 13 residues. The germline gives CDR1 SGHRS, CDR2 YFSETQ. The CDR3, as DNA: TGCGCCAGCAGTCGGGCACAGAACTACGAGCAGTACTTC. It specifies CASSRAQNYEQYF.

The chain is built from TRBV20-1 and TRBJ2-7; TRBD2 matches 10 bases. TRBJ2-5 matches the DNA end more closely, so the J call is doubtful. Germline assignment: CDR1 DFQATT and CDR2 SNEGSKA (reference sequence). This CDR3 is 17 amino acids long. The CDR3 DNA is TGCAGTGCTAGAGGTTCCCTAGCGGGAGTATTCTCGGAGACCCAGTACTTC. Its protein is CSARGSLAGVFSETQYF.

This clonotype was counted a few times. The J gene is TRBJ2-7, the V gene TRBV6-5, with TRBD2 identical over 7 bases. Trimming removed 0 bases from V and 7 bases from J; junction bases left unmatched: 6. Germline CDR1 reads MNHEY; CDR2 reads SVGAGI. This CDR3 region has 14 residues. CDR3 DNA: TGTGCCAGCAGTTACTCGATCTCTAGCGGTGAGCAGTACTTC. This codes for CASSYSISSGEQYF.

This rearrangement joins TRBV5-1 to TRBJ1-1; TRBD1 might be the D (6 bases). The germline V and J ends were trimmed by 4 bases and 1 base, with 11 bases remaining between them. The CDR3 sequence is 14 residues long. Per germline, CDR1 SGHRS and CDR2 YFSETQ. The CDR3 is CASSGRDTNTEAFF. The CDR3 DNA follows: TGCGCCAGCAGCGGCCGGGACACGAACACTGAAGCTTTCTTT.

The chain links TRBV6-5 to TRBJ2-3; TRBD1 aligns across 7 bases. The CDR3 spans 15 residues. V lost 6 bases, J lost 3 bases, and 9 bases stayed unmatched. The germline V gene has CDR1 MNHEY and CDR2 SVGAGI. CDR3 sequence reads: CASRLDRARTDTQYF. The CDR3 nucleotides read TGTGCCAGCAGACTAGACAGGGCCCGAACAGATACGCAGTATTTT.